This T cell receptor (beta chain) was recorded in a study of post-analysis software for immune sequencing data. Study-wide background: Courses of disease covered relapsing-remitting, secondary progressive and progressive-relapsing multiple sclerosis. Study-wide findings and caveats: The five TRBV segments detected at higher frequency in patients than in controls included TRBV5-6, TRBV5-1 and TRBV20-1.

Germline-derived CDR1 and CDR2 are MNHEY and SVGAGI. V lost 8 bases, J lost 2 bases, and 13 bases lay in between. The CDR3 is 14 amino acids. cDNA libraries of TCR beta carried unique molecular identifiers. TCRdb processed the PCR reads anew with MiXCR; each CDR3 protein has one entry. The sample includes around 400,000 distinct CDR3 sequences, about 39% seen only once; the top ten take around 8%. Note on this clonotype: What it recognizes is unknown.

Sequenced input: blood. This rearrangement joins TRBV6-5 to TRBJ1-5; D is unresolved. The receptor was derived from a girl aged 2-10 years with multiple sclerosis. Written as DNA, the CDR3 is TGTGCCAGCTCACCAAGGCAGGGCAATCAGCCCCAGCATTTT. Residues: CASSPRQGNQPQHF.